A selection of T cell receptor beta chains follows, all from one sample in a study of blood T cell repertoires in COVID-19. TCRdb's copy holds only in-frame clones and misses some; the assay was immunoSEQ multiplex PCR. In the table there are hundreds of thousands of clones, around 87% of which are singletons. Source material: peripheral blood. These receptors came from a man in his sixties who had recovered from COVID-19. CDR3s include the opening cysteine and the closing phenylalanine or tryptophan.

TRBJ2-2 TRBV9 CASSGLAGEGGELFF
TRBJ1-6 TRBV30 CAWRHPGSNSPLHF
TRBJ1-1 TRBV28 CASSSAGTGSTEAFF
TRBJ1-4 TRBV15 CATSRGAGEKLFF
TRBJ2-1 TRBV12-5 CASGLNYNEQFF
TRBJ2-7 TRBV9 CASSESGRAYEQYF
TRBJ2-3 TRBV6-4 CASSNSVADTQYF
TRBJ2-5 TRBV7-3 CASSPGGQETQYF
TRBJ1-6 TRBV30 CAWSGDSDNSPLHF
TRBJ2-4 TRBV19 CASSIGGHLRPIQYF
TRBJ2-1 TRBV5-1 CASSSPEPYNEQFF
TRBJ2-3 TRBV19 CASSIRAGATDTQYF
TRBJ1-2 TRBV4-2 CASSQGAANYGYTF
TRBJ2-7 TRBV7-6 CASSLGSSGLHYEQYF
TRBJ1-2 TRBV4-2 CASSQTRDSYGYTF
TRBJ2-2 TRBV10-1 CASSGQTNTGELFF
TRBJ1-1 TRBV3-1/TRBV3-2 CASSQDVSRGAEAFF
TRBJ2-2 TRBV18 CASSPRGQFNGATGELFF
TRBJ2-3 TRBV11-2 CASSPGLAGVRTDTQYF
TRBJ2-2 TRBV5-1 CASSPYSLNTGELFF
TRBJ2-5 TRBV5-1 CASRSGAGAETQYF
TRBJ2-1 TRBV19 CASRKNREIANEQFF
TRBJ2-5 TRBV2 CASRTGETQYF
TRBJ2-7 TRBV7-2 CASSSGTSGGALVYEQYF
TRBJ2-1 TRBV5-3 CARSSPSDRYSFDEQFF
TRBJ2-2 TRBV6-6 CASRSTGAASLELFF
TRBJ1-2 TRBV19 CASSIVGIHLNYGYTF
TRBJ2-1 TRBV7-7 CASSLGLAGSNEQFF
TRBJ1-1 TRBV30 CALEEGTGGLLNTEAFF
TRBJ2-2 TRBV6-2/TRBV6-3 CASSDGTSSPGGELFF
TRBJ2-2 TRBV7-2 CASSLVTNTGELFF
TRBJ2-5 TRBV5-1 CASRGLAGTQETQYF
TRBJ2-3 TRBV11-3 CASSLSGSGLTDTQYF
TRBJ2-5 TRBV5-6 CASSLEGMAQYF
TRBJ1-6 TRBV30 CAWLNRDYYNSPLHF
TRBJ2-6 TRBV24-1 CATSSPGQGGSGANVLTF
TRBJ1-2 TRBV5-4 CASSSLQGARPYGYTF
TRBJ1-2 TRBV28 CASSFPSYGQHGYTF
TRBJ2-5 TRBV4-1 CASSPLPTGKQETQYF
TRBJ2-7 TRBV7-3 CASSRGIAYEQYF
TRBJ2-1 TRBV27 CASTLTGLAGKSSYNEQFF
TRBJ1-5 TRBV5-6 CASSSRTGGIQPQHF
TRBJ2-3 TRBV5-6 CASSPRRGDTQYF
TRBJ2-2 TRBV7-2 CASSLSGTSTGELFF
TRBJ2-6 TRBV29-1 CSERQVLGGANVLTF
TRBJ2-5 TRBV18 CASSPPGTGYETQYF
TRBJ1-2 TRBV4-1 CASSGSYGYTF
TRBJ2-7 TRBV28 CASSRTSSGGYEQYF
TRBJ1-1 TRBV7-9 CASSLYLGGHTEAFF
TRBJ1-2 TRBV6-1 CASSEPAGGQLSYGYTF
TRBJ1-1 TRBV12-3/TRBV12-4 CASSYRVGTEAFF
TRBJ1-4 TRBV28 CASQGATNEKLFF
TRBJ2-2 TRBV24-1 CATSDSTVDRHTGELFF
TRBJ2-1 TRBV30 CAWERSTEQFF
TRBJ2-1 TRBV10-3 CATMEDLADEQFF
TRBJ2-7 TRBV3-1/TRBV3-2 CASSQGQGYEQYF
TRBJ2-5 TRBV19 CVSSKSSGSHQETQYF